The clone carrying this T cell receptor (beta chain) occurred once. This specimen belongs to a study of shared clonotypes between healthy human individuals. The assay was immunoSEQ multiplex PCR, and TCRdb's table has in-frame clones only and misses some. This sample has approximately 2,000,000 clones, with 92% found just once. The CDR3 length is 17 residues. CDR1 is SGHTA and CDR2 is FQGNSA in the germline V gene. After removal of 1 base from V and 8 bases from J, the junction contained 13 bases not matched to a gene. The sequenced sample consisted of naive CD4+ T cells from PBMCs. Noted subset: CD45RA+ positively selected. The genes are TRBV7-2 and TRBJ2-3, with TRBD2 matching over 9 bases. This TCR was recovered from a man in his late teens or twenties in good health. Some clones in this sample may be carry-over from other donors' samples. For the CDR3, the DNA is TGTGCCAGCAGCTTAGACGGGGCGGGAGGGCCTGGGGTTACGCAGTATTTT. Translation gives CASSLDGAGGPGVTQYF.